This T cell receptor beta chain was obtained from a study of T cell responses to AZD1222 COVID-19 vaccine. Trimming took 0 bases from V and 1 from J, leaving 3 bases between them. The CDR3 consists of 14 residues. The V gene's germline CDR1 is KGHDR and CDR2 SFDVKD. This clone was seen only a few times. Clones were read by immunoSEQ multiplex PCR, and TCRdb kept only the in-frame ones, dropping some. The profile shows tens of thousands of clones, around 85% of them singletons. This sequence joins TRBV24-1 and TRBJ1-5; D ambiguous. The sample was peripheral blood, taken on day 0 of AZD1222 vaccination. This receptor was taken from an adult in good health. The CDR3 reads CATSDLTSNQPQHF. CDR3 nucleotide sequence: TGTGCCACCAGTGATTTGACAAGCAATCAGCCCCAGCATTTT.